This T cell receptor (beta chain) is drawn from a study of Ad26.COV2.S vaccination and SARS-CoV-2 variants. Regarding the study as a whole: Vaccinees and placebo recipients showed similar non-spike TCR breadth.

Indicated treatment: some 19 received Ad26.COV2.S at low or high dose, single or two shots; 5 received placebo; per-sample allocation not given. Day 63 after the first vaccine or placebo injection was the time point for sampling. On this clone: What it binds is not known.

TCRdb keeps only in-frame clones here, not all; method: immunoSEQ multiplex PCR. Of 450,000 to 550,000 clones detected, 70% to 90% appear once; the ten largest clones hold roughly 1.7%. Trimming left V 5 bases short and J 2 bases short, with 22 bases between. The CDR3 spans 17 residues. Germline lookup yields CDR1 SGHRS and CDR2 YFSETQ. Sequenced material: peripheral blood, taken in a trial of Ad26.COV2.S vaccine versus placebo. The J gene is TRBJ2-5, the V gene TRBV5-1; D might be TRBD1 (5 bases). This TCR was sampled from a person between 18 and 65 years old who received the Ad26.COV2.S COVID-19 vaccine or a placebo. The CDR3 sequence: CASSTKGYAAAQETQYF. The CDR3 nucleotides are TGCGCCAGCAGTACTAAGGGGTACGCGGCCGCACAAGAGACCCAGTACTTC.